Shown below are 6 T cell receptor beta chains from a single sample sequenced in a study of regulatory T cells in long-lasting Graves disease (dated by TCRdb to about 2021). The receptor library was made with multiplex PCR. TCRdb shows the sequencer as Illumina HiSeq 4000. CDR3 regions were amplified by Arm-PCR with iRepertoire HTBI primers to construct TCR beta libraries. Using fastp at Q25 and MiXCR, TCRdb reprocessed the public reads and kept productive beta chains. Entries are consolidated by CDR3 protein sequence, retaining the most common genes and DNA. Counted in this sample were 500,000 to 700,000 distinct CDR3 sequences; 30% of them appeared once. Roughly 40% of the sample belongs to the ten largest clones. This sample's time point label indicates: persistent/refractory GD, antithyroid drugs over 5 years with positive TRAb. For both TCR sequencing and RNA sequencing, RNA was extracted from PBMCs in TRIzol.

Sample: peripheral blood mononuclear cells (PBMCs), taken when the disease was refractory, from a patient treated with antithyroid drugs. The receptors come from a female donor with Graves disease.

The chain uses TRBV19 and TRBJ1-2, with D perhaps matching TRBD1 (5 bases). Germline CDR1 LNHDA, CDR2 SQIVND (reference sequence). The V end was cut by 3 bases, the J end by 1 base, with 12 bases between. The CDR3 totals 15 residues. This chain's CDR3 is CASSMTGGFNYGYTF. The CDR3 DNA reads TGTGCCAGTAGTATGACGGGGGGATTTAACTATGGCTACACCTTC.

This clonotype showed up just a few times. This sequence joins TRBV12-3 or TRBV12-4 and TRBJ1-1; tentative D call: TRBD1 (5 bases). Trimming stripped 5 bases from V and 1 base from J, with 14 bases between. The CDR3 spans 15 residues. In DNA, the CDR3 is TGTGCCAGCAGTAAATCCGGGACGGCGAACACTGAAGCTTTCTTT. Protein: CASSKSGTANTEAFF.

This clonotype came up a few times. V gene TRBV19 combines with J gene TRBJ1-6, with D maybe TRBD1 (6 bases). V was shortened by 6 bases and J by 10 bases, with 10 bases between the two germline ends. This CDR3 region has 12 residues. Germline-derived CDR1 and CDR2 are LNHDA and SQIVND (reference sequence). The CDR3 here is CASRYRDSPLHF. DNA of the CDR3: TGTGCCAGTAGGTACAGGGACTCACCCCTCCACTTT.

V gene TRBV6-1 combines with J gene TRBJ2-7, with 7 bases identical to TRBD1. The CDR3 loop spans 14 amino acids. Trimming took 3 bases from V and 1 from J; bases not matched to a gene: 3. Per the germline V gene, CDR1 is MNHNS and CDR2 is SASEGT. CDR3: CASSDRGQSYEQYF. The CDR3 nucleotides read TGTGCCAGCAGTGACCGGGGACAGTCCTACGAGCAGTACTTC.

This clonotype has a count of ten or more. CDR3 amino acids: CASSYARGDEKLFF. CDR3 bases: TGTGCCAGCAGTTACGCACGAGGGGATGAAAAACTGTTTTTT. This chain connects TRBV2 to TRBJ1-4, with D maybe TRBD1 (5 bases). The CDR3 is 14 residues long. Germline loops: CDR1 SNHLY, CDR2 FYNNEI. V gave up 5 bases and J gave up 6 bases, with 13 bases separating them.

In this sample, this clonotype turned up a few times. The chain combines TRBV4-1 with TRBJ2-7; D might be TRBD2 (5 bases). The V gene's germline CDR1 is MGHRA and CDR2 YSYEKL. The V end was cut by 0 bases, the J end by 6 bases, with 12 bases between. The CDR3 totals 14 residues. CDR3 region: CASSQDKEDTEQYF. The CDR3 region has the DNA TGCGCCAGCAGCCAAGATAAGGAGGATACCGAGCAGTACTTC.